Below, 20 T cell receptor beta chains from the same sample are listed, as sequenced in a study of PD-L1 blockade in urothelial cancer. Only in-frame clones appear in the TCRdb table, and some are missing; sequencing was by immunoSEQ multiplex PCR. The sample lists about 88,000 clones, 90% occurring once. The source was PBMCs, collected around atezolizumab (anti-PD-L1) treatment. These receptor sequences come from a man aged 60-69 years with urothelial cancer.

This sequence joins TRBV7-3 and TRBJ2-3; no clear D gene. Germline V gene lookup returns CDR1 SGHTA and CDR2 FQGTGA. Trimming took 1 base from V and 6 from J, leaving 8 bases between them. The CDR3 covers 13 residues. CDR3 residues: CASSLSPMDTQYF. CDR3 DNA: TGTGCCAGCAGCTTAAGTCCTATGGATACGCAGTATTTT.

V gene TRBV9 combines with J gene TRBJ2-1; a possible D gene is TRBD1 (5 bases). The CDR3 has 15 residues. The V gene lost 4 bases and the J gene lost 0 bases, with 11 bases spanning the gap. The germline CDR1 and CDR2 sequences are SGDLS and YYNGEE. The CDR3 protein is CASSSQGNSYNEQFF. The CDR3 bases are TGTGCCAGCAGCTCGCAGGGAAACTCCTACAATGAGCAGTTCTTC. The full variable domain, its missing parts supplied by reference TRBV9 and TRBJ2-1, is DSGVTQTPKHLITATGQRVTLRCSPRSGDLSVYWYQQSLDQGLQFLIQYYNGEERAKGNILERFSAQQFPDLHSELNLSSLELGDSALYFCASSSQGNSYNEQFFGPGTRLTVL.

The CDR3 here is CASSLRTGFPYEQYF. The CDR3 DNA sequence: TGTGCCAGCAGTTTACGGACAGGGTTCCCCTACGAGCAGTACTTC. The V call is TRBV28, the J call TRBJ2-7; 8 nucleotides line up with TRBD1. The CDR3 is 15 amino acids. Losses at the gene ends were 2 bases for V and 2 bases for J; bases not matched to a gene: 5. The V gene's germline CDR1 is MDHEN and CDR2 SYDVKM.

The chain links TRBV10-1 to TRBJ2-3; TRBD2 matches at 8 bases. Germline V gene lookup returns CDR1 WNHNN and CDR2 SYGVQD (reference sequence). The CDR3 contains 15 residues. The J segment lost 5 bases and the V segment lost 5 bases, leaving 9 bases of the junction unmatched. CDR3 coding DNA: TGCGCCAGCAGTTCTCACCCGGGAGGGGAAGATACGCAGTATTTT. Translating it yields CASSSHPGGEDTQYF.

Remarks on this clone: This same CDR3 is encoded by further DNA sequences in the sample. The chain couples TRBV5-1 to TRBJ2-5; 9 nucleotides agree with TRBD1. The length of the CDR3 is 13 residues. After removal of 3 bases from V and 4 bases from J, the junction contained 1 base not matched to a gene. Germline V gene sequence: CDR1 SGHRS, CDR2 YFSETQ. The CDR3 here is CASSSQGAETQYF. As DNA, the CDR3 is TGCGCCAGCAGCTCACAGGGGGCAGAGACCCAGTACTTC.

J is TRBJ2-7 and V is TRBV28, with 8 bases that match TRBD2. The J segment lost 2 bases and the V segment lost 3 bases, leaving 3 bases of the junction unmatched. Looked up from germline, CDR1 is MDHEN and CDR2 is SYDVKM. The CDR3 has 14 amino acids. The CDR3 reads CASSFVGRAYEQYF. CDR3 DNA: TGTGCCAGCAGTTTTGTCGGGAGGGCCTACGAGCAGTACTTC.

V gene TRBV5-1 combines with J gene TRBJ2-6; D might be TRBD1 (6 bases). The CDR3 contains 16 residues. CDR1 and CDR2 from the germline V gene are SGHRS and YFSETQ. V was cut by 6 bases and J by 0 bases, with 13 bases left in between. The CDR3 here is CASKVTGFSGANVLTF. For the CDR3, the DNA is TGCGCCAGCAAGGTGACAGGCTTCTCTGGGGCCAACGTCCTGACTTTC.

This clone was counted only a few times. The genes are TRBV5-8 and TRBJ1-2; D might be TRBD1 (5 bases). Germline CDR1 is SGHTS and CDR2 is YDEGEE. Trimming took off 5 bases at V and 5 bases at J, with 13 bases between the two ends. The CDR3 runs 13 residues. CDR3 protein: CASSSDTFYGYTF. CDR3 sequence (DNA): TGTGCCAGCAGTTCGGACACCTTTTATGGCTACACCTTC.

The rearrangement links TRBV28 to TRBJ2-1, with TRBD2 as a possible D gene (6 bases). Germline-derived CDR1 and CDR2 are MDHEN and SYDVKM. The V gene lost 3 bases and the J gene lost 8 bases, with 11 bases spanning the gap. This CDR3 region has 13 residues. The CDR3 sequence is CASSFGGSDEQFF. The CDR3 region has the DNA TGTGCCAGCAGTTTCGGAGGGTCTGATGAGCAGTTCTTC.

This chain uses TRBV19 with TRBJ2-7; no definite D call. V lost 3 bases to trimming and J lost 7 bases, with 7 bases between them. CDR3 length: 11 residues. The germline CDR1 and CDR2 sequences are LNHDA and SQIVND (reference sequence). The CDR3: CASSIGHEQYF. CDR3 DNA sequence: TGTGCCAGTAGTATCGGTCATGAGCAGTACTTC.

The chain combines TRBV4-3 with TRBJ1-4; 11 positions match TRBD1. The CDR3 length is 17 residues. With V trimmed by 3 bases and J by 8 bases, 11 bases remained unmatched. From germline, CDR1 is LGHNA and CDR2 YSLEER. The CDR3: CASSQVALGQGGEKLFF. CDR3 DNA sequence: TGCGCCAGCAGCCAGGTGGCTCTGGGACAGGGGGGCGAAAAACTGTTTTTT.

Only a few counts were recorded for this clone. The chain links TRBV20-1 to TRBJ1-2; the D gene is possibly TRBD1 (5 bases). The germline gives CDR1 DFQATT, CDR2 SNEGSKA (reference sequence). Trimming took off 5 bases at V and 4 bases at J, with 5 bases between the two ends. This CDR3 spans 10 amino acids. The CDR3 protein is CSADSYGYTF. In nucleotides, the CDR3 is TGCAGTGCTGACAGCTATGGCTACACCTTC.

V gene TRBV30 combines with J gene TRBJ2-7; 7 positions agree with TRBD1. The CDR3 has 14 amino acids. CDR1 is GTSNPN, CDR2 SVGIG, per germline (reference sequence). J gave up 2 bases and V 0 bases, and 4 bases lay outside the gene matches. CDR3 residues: CAWSVGTAAYEQYF. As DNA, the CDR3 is TGTGCCTGGAGTGTAGGGACAGCTGCCTACGAGCAGTACTTC.

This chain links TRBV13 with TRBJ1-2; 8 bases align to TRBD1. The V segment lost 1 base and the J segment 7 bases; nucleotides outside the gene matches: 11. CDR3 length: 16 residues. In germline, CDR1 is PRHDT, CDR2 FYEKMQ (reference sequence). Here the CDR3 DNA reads TGTGCCAGCAGCTTAGAGGCAGGGGGCTCGCTGGGTGGCTACACCTTC. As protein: CASSLEAGGSLGGYTF.

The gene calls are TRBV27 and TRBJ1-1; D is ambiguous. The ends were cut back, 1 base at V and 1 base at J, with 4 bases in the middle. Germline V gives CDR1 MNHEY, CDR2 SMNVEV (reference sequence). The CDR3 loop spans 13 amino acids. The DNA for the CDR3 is TGTGCCAGCAGTTTATTCGGGAACACTGAAGCTTTCTTT. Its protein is CASSLFGNTEAFF.

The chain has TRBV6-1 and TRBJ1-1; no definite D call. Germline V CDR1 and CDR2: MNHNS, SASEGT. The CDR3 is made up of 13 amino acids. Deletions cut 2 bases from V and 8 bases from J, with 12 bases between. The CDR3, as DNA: TGTGCCAGCAGTGAAACCGGGCGGAGGGAAGCTTTCTTT. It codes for CASSETGRREAFF.

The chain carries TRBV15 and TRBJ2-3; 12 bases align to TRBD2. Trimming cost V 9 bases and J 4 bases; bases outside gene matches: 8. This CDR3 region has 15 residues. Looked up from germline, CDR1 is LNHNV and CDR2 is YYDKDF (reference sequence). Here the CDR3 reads CATSTSGRGADTQYF. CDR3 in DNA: TGTGCCACTTCGACTAGCGGGAGAGGAGCAGATACGCAGTATTTT.

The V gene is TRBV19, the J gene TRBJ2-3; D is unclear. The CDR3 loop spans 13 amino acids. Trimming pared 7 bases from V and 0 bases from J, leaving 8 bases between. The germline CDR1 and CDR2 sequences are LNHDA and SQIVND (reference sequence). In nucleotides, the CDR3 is TGTGCCAGTACCCCCCCAAGCACAGATACGCAGTATTTT. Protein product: CASTPPSTDTQYF.

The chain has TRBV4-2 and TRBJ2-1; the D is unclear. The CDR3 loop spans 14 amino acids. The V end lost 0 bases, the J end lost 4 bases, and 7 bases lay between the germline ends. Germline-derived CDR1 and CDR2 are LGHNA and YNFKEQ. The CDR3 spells CASSQDFTYNEQFF. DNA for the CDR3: TGTGCCAGCAGCCAAGATTTTACTTACAATGAGCAGTTCTTC.

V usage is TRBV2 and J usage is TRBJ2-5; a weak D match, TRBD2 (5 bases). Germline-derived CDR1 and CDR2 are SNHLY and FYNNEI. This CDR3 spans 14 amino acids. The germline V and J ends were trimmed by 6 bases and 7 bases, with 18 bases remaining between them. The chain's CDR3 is CASRTGPREGTQYF. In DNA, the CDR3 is TGTGCCAGCAGAACTGGGCCTCGCGAGGGGACCCAGTACTTC.